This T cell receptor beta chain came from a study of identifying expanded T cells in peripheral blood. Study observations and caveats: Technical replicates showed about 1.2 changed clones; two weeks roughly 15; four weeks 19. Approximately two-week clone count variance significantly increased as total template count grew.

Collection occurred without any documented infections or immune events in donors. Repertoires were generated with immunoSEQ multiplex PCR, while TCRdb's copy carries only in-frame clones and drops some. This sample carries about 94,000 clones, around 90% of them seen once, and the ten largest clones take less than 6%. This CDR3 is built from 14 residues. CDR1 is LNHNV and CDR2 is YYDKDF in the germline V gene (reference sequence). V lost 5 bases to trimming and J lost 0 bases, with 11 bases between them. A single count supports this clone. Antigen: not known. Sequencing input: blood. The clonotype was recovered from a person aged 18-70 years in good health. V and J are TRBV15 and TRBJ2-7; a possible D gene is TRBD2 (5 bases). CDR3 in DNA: TGTGCCACCAGCCGGGGAGCAGGCTCCTACGAGCAGTACTTC. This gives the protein CATSRGAGSYEQYF.